The rows below give T cell receptor beta chains drawn from one sample of a study of T-cell reconstitution after alpha-beta-depleted transplantation in children. TCRdb re-called the PCR reads through MiXCR, storing one row per CDR3 protein. The repertoire includes 95,000 to 150,000 distinct CDR3 sequences, 23% of them detected once, and more than 9% sits in the top ten. Specimen: PBMCs, mostly from graft donor cells, collected 180 days after TCRalphabeta/CD19-depleted stem cell transplant. The receptors derive from a male patient under 10 years old who had a stem cell transplant for chronic granulomatous disease, so the T cells may come from the graft donor. Both conserved end residues are part of each CDR3. The D gene is left open where the match is weak. Not every row has a clone size; where given, it reads once, few, many or a size class.

abundance	v_gene	j_gene	d_gene	CDR3aa	CDR3nt
-	TRBV27	TRBJ1-2	TRBD1	CASSFSPTGGYGYTF	TGTGCCAGCAGTTTTTCTCCTACAGGGGGCTATGGCTACACCTTC
many	TRBV20-1	TRBJ1-5	TRBD1	CSASQGIDQPQHF	TGCAGTGCTTCACAGGGGATCGATCAGCCCCAGCATTTT
many	TRBV7-6	TRBJ2-7	TRBD2	CASSLGSGSFEQYF	TGTGCCAGCAGCTTAGGAAGCGGGAGTTTCGAGCAGTACTTC
many	TRBV7-9	TRBJ2-2	-	CASSLVITGELFF	TGTGCCAGCAGCTTAGTTATCACCGGGGAGCTGTTTTTT
-	TRBV11-2	TRBJ1-1	TRBD1	CASRKGGGGHMNTEAFF	TGTGCCAGCAGGAAGGGAGGAGGGGGCCATATGAACACTGAAGCTTTCTTT
-	TRBV12-3/TRBV12-4	TRBJ1-1	-	CASSVIQGWRTTEAFF	TGTGCCAGCAGTGTTATACAGGGATGGAGAACCACTGAAGCTTTCTTT
-	TRBV9	TRBJ1-1	TRBD1	CASTPHGLGQMNTEAFF	TGTGCCAGCACCCCGCACGGGTTGGGACAGATGAACACTGAAGCTTTCTTT
-	TRBV20-1	TRBJ2-1	TRBD2	CSARDPGGASRGEQFF	TGCAGTGCTAGAGATCCGGGGGGAGCGTCCCGGGGTGAGCAGTTCTTC
medium-sized	TRBV20-1	TRBJ2-7	-	CSARSPTRVGYEQYF	TGCAGTGCTAGATCCCCCACTAGAGTAGGCTACGAGCAGTACTTC
few	TRBV29-1	TRBJ1-5	-	CSGWDKPKHGNQPQHF	TGCAGCGGCTGGGACAAACCCAAGCATGGCAATCAGCCCCAGCATTTT
few	TRBV20-1	TRBJ1-2	TRBD1	CSASRPGQGAYGYTF	TGCAGTGCTAGTAGACCGGGACAGGGGGCTTATGGCTACACCTTC
-	TRBV5-1	TRBJ2-5	-	CASPRKETQYF	TGCGCCAGTCCAAGAAAAGAGACCCAGTACTTC
-	TRBV4-3	TRBJ2-5	-	CASGQRSGETQYF	TGCGCCAGCGGACAGCGATCAGGGGAGACCCAGTACTTC
many	TRBV12-3/TRBV12-4	TRBJ1-1	-	CASSFTNTEAFF	TGTGCCAGCAGTTTCACGAACACTGAAGCTTTCTTT
many	TRBV6-6	TRBJ2-5	-	CASSYSGETQYF	TGTGCCAGCAGTTACTCGGGGGAGACCCAGTACTTC
-	TRBV5-6	TRBJ2-7	TRBD2	CASSPYLAGVAYEQYF	TGTGCCAGCAGCCCCTACCTAGCGGGAGTCGCCTACGAGCAGTACTTC
few	TRBV7-8	TRBJ2-5	TRBD2	CASSPGTTETQYF	TGTGCCAGCAGCCCCGGGACTACAGAGACCCAGTACTTC
-	TRBV6-5	TRBJ2-5	-	CASSYVGPSETQYF	TGTGCCAGCAGTTACGTCGGCCCCTCGGAGACCCAGTACTTC
-	TRBV12-3/TRBV12-4	TRBJ2-3	-	CASSLKGHTLLSTDTQYF	TGTGCCAGCAGTTTAAAGGGACATACACTCCTTAGCACAGATACGCAGTATTTT
few	TRBV12-3/TRBV12-4	TRBJ2-1	-	CASTRRDTPMRQFF	TGTGCCAGCACCCGCCGGGACACACCGATGAGGCAGTTCTTC
many	TRBV10-3	TRBJ2-7	-	CAISEPSYEQYF	TGTGCCATCAGTGAGCCCTCCTACGAGCAGTACTTC
-	TRBV7-6	TRBJ2-2	-	CASSPRDRLVNTGELFF	TGTGCCAGCAGTCCCAGGGACCGACTAGTGAACACCGGGGAGCTGTTTTTT
many	TRBV29-1	TRBJ2-2	TRBD1	CSVEPTGGNGELFF	TGCAGCGTTGAACCCACAGGGGGAAACGGGGAGCTGTTTTTT
many	TRBV5-6	TRBJ2-1	-	CASSSMPGEQFF	TGTGCCAGCAGCAGTATGCCCGGGGAGCAGTTCTTC
few	TRBV9	TRBJ2-3	-	CASSARIDTQYF	TGTGCCAGCAGCGCACGGATAGATACGCAGTATTTT
few	TRBV15	TRBJ2-2	TRBD2	CAIRTSGKAGELFF	TGTGCCATCCGGACTAGCGGGAAGGCCGGGGAGCTGTTTTTT
many	TRBV5-6	TRBJ2-1	-	CASSLDSRVYNEQFF	TGTGCCAGCAGCTTAGACTCACGGGTCTACAATGAGCAGTTCTTC
-	TRBV5-1	TRBJ2-3	-	CASSLDEGPSTDTQYF	TGCGCCAGCAGCTTGGATGAGGGACCTAGCACAGATACGCAGTATTTT
many	TRBV5-1	TRBJ2-7	TRBD1	CASSLRTGADEQYF	TGCGCCAGCAGCTTAAGGACAGGGGCAGACGAGCAGTACTTC
few	TRBV4-1	TRBJ1-5	-	CASSQDLDYEAGLFSNQPQHF	TGCGCCAGCAGCCAAGATCTAGACTATGAGGCAGGCCTATTTAGCAATCAGCCCCAGCATTTT
few	TRBV10-3	TRBJ2-7	-	CAISESGVAPYEQYF	TGTGCCATCAGTGAGTCGGGGGTAGCCCCCTACGAGCAGTACTTC
many	TRBV27	TRBJ2-6	-	CASPPEGNSGANVLTF	TGTGCCAGCCCGCCAGAGGGGAACTCTGGGGCCAACGTCCTGACTTTC
few	TRBV29-1	TRBJ1-2	-	CSVDTQQRVNYGYTF	TGCAGCGTTGACACCCAGCAAAGAGTTAACTATGGCTACACCTTC
-	TRBV12-3/TRBV12-4	TRBJ1-5	TRBD1	CASSAGDRGHQPQHF	TGTGCCAGCAGTGCAGGGGACAGGGGACACCAGCCCCAGCATTTT
-	TRBV20-1	TRBJ1-5	TRBD1	CSAQGQGGVRGNQPQHF	TGCAGTGCACAGGGACAGGGTGGGGTACGGGGCAATCAGCCCCAGCATTTT
few	TRBV12-3/TRBV12-4	TRBJ1-2	-	CASSLGVGYTF	TGTGCCAGCAGTTTAGGGGTCGGCTACACCTTC
-	TRBV18	TRBJ2-3	-	CASSPQVWTDTQYF	TGTGCCAGCTCACCACAGGTGTGGACAGATACGCAGTATTTT
few	TRBV9	TRBJ2-7	-	CASSVVGSSYEQYF	TGTGCCAGCAGCGTAGTAGGGAGCTCCTACGAGCAGTACTTC
-	TRBV7-6	TRBJ1-4	-	CASSLALTNEKLFF	TGTGCCAGCAGCTTAGCACTAACTAATGAAAAACTGTTTTTT
many	TRBV5-1	TRBJ1-2	TRBD1	CASSTTGNYGYTF	TGCGCCAGCAGCACGACAGGGAACTATGGCTACACCTTC